The rows below give T cell receptor beta chains drawn from one sample of a study of blood T cell repertoires in COVID-19. Generated by immunoSEQ multiplex PCR, the TCRdb table keeps only in-frame clones and is missing some. The table includes 95,000 to 150,000 clones, roughly 90% detected once. Sequenced material: peripheral blood. All receptors derive from a man in his forties with acute or convalescent COVID-19. The CDR3 runs from the conserved cysteine through the conserved F or W. A D gene is named only where the DNA matches it firmly. Part of the rows lack a size; the others show once, few, many or a class for expanded clones.

d_gene | abundance | j_gene | v_gene | CDR3aa | CDR3nt
TRBD1 | - | TRBJ1-1 | TRBV12-3/TRBV12-4 | CASSQGVNTEAFF | TGTGCCAGCAGCCAGGGGGTGAACACTGAAGCTTTCTTT
- | - | TRBJ2-3 | TRBV5-4 | CASSPRVGGVSDTQYF | TGTGCCAGCAGCCCGCGGGTGGGGGGAGTGTCAGATACGCAGTATTTT
TRBD1 | - | TRBJ1-1 | TRBV11-2 | CASSRDRDTEAFF | TGTGCCAGCAGCCGAGACAGGGACACTGAAGCTTTCTTT
- | - | TRBJ2-5 | TRBV30 | CAWSEIFPDGEKTQYF | TGTGCCTGGAGTGAGATCTTCCCGGACGGGGAGAAGACCCAGTACTTC
- | - | TRBJ1-6 | TRBV19 | CASSRSFGNNSPLHF | TGTGCCAGTAGTAGGTCCTTCGGGAATAATTCACCCCTCCACTTT
TRBD1 | - | TRBJ1-4 | TRBV4-1 | CASSPGQGADEKLFF | TGCGCCAGCAGCCCTGGACAGGGTGCAGATGAAAAACTGTTTTTT
- | - | TRBJ1-3 | TRBV10-1 | CASSAGAGNTIYF | TGCGCCAGCAGTGCGGGGGCTGGAAACACCATATATTTT
TRBD2 | - | TRBJ2-7 | TRBV3-1/TRBV3-2 | CASSQGLAGVEQYF | TGTGCCAGCAGCCAAGGGCTAGCGGGAGTTGAGCAGTACTTC
TRBD2 | - | TRBJ2-1 | TRBV19 | CASRQQTAGANEQFF | TGTGCCAGTAGGCAACAGACAGCGGGAGCTAATGAGCAGTTCTTC
- | - | TRBJ1-3 | TRBV7-2 | CASSLVGGEGNTIYF | TGTGCCAGCAGCTTAGTTGGCGGGGAAGGAAACACCATATATTTT
TRBD2 | - | TRBJ2-1 | TRBV29-1 | CSVDRPGLAGRSSYNEQFF | TGCAGCGTTGACCGACCGGGACTAGCGGGGAGGAGCTCCTACAATGAGCAGTTCTTC
- | - | TRBJ2-4 | TRBV3-1/TRBV3-2 | CASRPDKPSDIQYF | TGTGCCAGCAGACCGGACAAGCCCTCGGACATTCAGTACTTC
- | few | TRBJ2-5 | TRBV20-1 | CSAGGFETQYF | TGCAGTGCTGGGGGGTTCGAGACCCAGTACTTC
- | once | TRBJ2-7 | TRBV11-2 | CASSLDRGSYEQYF | TGTGCCAGCAGCTTAGATCGGGGATCCTACGAGCAGTACTTC
TRBD2 | - | TRBJ2-7 | TRBV5-1 | CASSFGAGGPYEQYF | TGCGCCAGCAGCTTTGGCGCGGGAGGGCCCTACGAGCAGTACTTC
- | - | TRBJ2-5 | TRBV9 | CASSKQGRETQYF | TGTGCCAGCAGCAAACAGGGACGAGAGACCCAGTACTTC
TRBD2 | - | TRBJ2-1 | TRBV11-2 | CASSLERGDEQFF | TGTGCCAGCAGCTTAGAACGGGGGGATGAGCAGTTCTTC
- | - | TRBJ2-3 | TRBV2 | CASLTTTSTDTQYF | TGTGCCAGTTTAACTACGACTAGCACAGATACGCAGTATTTT
- | many | TRBJ2-2 | TRBV12-3/TRBV12-4 | CASSLTSPGELFF | TGTGCCAGCAGCCTGACATCGCCCGGGGAGCTGTTTTTT
- | few | TRBJ2-1 | TRBV9 | CASSVAVSYNEQFF | TGTGCCAGCAGCGTAGCGGTCTCCTACAATGAGCAGTTCTTC
- | many | TRBJ1-2 | TRBV2 | CASGRSRDYGYTF | TGTGCCAGCGGTCGAAGCCGGGACTATGGCTACACCTTC
- | - | TRBJ1-4 | TRBV16 | CASSPDMRGANEKLFF | TGTGCCAGCAGCCCCGACATGCGGGGGGCTAATGAAAAACTGTTTTTT
- | - | TRBJ1-3 | TRBV7-2 | CASSQETGGGNTIYF | TGTGCCAGCAGCCAAGAGACAGGAGGTGGAAACACCATATATTTT
TRBD1 | - | TRBJ1-2 | TRBV27 | CASSIGQGSFGYTF | TGTGCCAGCAGTATCGGACAGGGATCTTTTGGCTACACCTTC
- | once | TRBJ2-2 | TRBV19 | CASSPGLNTGELFF | TGTGCCAGTAGTCCAGGGTTGAACACCGGGGAGCTGTTTTTT
TRBD1 | - | TRBJ1-6 | TRBV15 | CATSNDRVGSPLHF | TGTGCCACCAGCAACGACAGGGTCGGCTCACCCCTCCACTTT
- | once | TRBJ1-5 | TRBV21-1 | CATFGQPGHF | TGTGCCACCTTCGGACAGCCCGGTCATTTT
TRBD2 | - | TRBJ2-7 | TRBV7-2 | CASSPGLAAYEQYF | TGTGCCAGCAGCCCGGGACTAGCGGCGTACGAGCAGTACTTC
TRBD1 | - | TRBJ1-5 | TRBV7-8 | CASSSDPTGGQPQHF | TGTGCCAGCAGCTCGGACCCAACAGGGGGCCAGCCCCAGCATTTT
- | - | TRBJ2-1 | TRBV15 | CATSRMLVTNEQFF | TGTGCCACCAGCAGAATGTTGGTGACTAATGAGCAGTTCTTC
- | once | TRBJ1-6 | TRBV6-5 | CASRKGRDSPLHF | TGTGCCAGCAGAAAGGGGAGGGACTCACCCCTCCACTTT
TRBD1 | - | TRBJ1-2 | TRBV27 | CASSLSTGDYGYTF | TGTGCCAGCAGTTTATCGACAGGGGACTATGGCTACACCTTC
- | - | TRBJ1-6 | TRBV12-3/TRBV12-4 | CASSTRTASPLHF | TGTGCCAGCAGTACCCGGACAGCCTCACCCCTCCACTTT
TRBD1 | - | TRBJ2-3 | TRBV9 | CASSVAQGGQADTQYF | TGTGCCAGCAGCGTAGCGCAGGGGGGACAGGCAGATACGCAGTATTTT
- | - | TRBJ1-2 | TRBV2 | CASMGLRDYGYTF | TGTGCCAGCATGGGACTCAGGGACTATGGCTACACCTTC
- | - | TRBJ1-4 | TRBV30 | CAWSPTLRATNEKLFF | TGTGCCTGGAGTCCCACCTTGCGGGCAACTAATGAAAAACTGTTTTTT
- | - | TRBJ1-3 | TRBV6-5 | CASKRGSGNTIYF | TGTGCCAGCAAAAGGGGCTCTGGAAACACCATATATTTT
TRBD1 | - | TRBJ1-4 | TRBV5-4 | CASSYRGTTNEKLFF | TGTGCCAGCAGCTACAGGGGTACAACTAATGAAAAACTGTTTTTT
TRBD1 | - | TRBJ2-5 | TRBV2 | CASSNRGGETQYF | TGTGCCAGCAGCAACAGGGGCGGAGAGACCCAGTACTTC
- | many | TRBJ2-3 | TRBV21-1 | CAVRGHPDTQYF | TGTGCCGTCAGGGGGCACCCAGATACGCAGTATTTT
TRBD1 | - | TRBJ2-7 | TRBV5-1 | CASSSSQGVQIYEQYF | TGCGCCAGCAGCTCATCTCAGGGGGTCCAGATCTACGAGCAGTACTTC
TRBD1 | - | TRBJ1-1 | TRBV6-5 | CASSSPRTGGRTEAFF | TGTGCCAGCAGTTCCCCGCGGACAGGGGGGAGGACTGAAGCTTTCTTT
TRBD1 | - | TRBJ1-2 | TRBV9 | CASSIRTGNYGYTF | TGTGCCAGCAGCATCCGGACAGGGAACTATGGCTACACCTTC
- | once | TRBJ2-3 | TRBV30 | CAWSVLGPDTGDTQYF | TGTGCCTGGAGTGTTTTAGGTCCGGATACGGGAGATACGCAGTATTTT
TRBD2 | - | TRBJ2-5 | TRBV9 | CATSPSGSKQETQYF | TGTGCCACCTCCCCTAGCGGCAGCAAACAAGAGACCCAGTACTTC
TRBD2 | - | TRBJ2-1 | TRBV5-1 | CASSLATGTSDNEQFF | TGCGCCAGCAGCCTTGCTACCGGGACTAGCGACAATGAGCAGTTCTTC
TRBD1 | - | TRBJ1-2 | TRBV6-5 | CASRARGLDYGYTF | TGTGCCAGCAGGGCCAGGGGGCTGGACTATGGCTACACCTTC
TRBD2 | - | TRBJ2-3 | TRBV9 | CASSVLTSGGTDTQYF | TGTGCCAGCAGCGTCCTGACTAGCGGAGGCACAGATACGCAGTATTTT
- | once | TRBJ1-1 | TRBV30 | CAWSVLGGWAFF | TGTGCCTGGAGTGTACTCGGGGGTTGGGCTTTCTTT
TRBD1 | - | TRBJ1-1 | TRBV18 | CASSSPRTGTNTEAFF | TGTGCCAGCTCATCTCCCAGGACAGGGACGAACACTGAAGCTTTCTTT
TRBD2 | - | TRBJ2-7 | TRBV10-3 | CAISDTLGAGGSKGSEQYF | TGTGCCATCAGTGATACCTTGGGAGCGGGAGGCTCAAAAGGATCCGAGCAGTACTTC
TRBD2 | - | TRBJ2-7 | TRBV27 | CASSPSTATSIYEQYF | TGTGCCAGCAGTCCCTCCACCGCGACTAGCATCTACGAGCAGTACTTC
- | - | TRBJ1-4 | TRBV4-2 | CASSQEVGGLDEKLFF | TGTGCCAGCAGCCAAGAGGTCGGGGGGCTGGATGAAAAACTGTTTTTT
- | - | TRBJ1-1 | TRBV5-4 | CASSTDSRNTEAFF | TGTGCCAGCAGCACGGACAGCCGGAACACTGAAGCTTTCTTT